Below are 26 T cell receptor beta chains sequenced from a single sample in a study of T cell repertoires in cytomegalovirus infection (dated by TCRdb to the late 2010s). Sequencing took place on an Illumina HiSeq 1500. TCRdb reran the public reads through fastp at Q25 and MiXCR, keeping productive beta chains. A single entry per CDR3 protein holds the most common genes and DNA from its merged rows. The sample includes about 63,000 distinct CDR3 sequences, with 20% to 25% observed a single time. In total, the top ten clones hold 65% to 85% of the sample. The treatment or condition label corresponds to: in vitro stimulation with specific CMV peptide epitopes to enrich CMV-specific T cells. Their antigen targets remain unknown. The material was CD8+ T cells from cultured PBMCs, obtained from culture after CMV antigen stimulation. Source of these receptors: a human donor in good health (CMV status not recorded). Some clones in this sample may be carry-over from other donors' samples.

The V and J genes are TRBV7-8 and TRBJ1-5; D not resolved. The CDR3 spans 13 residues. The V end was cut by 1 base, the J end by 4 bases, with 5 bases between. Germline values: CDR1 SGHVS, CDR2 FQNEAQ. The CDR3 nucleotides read TGTGCCAGCAGCTTAGGGCTTAATCAGCCCCAGCATTTT. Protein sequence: CASSLGLNQPQHF.

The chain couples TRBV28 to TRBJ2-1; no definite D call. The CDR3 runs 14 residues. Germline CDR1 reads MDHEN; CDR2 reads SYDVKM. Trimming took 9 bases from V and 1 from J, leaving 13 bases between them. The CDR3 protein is CASLFKGSYNEQFF. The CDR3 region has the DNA TGTGCCAGTCTCTTTAAGGGTTCCTACAATGAGCAGTTCTTC. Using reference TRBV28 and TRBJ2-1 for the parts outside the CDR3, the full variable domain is DVKVTQSSRYLVKRTGEKVFLECVQDMDHENMFWYRQDPGLGLRLIYFSYDVKMKEKGDIPEGYSVSREKKERFSLILESASTNQTSMYLCASLFKGSYNEQFFGPGTRLTVL.

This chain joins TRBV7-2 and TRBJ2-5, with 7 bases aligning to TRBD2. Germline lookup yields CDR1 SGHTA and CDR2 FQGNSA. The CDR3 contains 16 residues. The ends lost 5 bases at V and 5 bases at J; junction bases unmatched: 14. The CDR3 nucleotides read TGTGCCAGCAGCAAGACAATGCGACTAGCAGGGGAGACCCAGTACTTC. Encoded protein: CASSKTMRLAGETQYF. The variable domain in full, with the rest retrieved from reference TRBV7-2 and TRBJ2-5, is GAGVSQSPSNKVTEKGKDVELRCDPISGHTALYWYRQSLGQGLEFLIYFQGNSAPDKSGLPSDRFSAERTGGSVSTLTIQRTQQEDSAVYLCASSKTMRLAGETQYFGPGTRLLVL.

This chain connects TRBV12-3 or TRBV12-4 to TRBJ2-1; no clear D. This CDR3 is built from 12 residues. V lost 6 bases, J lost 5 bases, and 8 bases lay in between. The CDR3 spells CASSSKDNEQFF. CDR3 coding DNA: TGTGCCAGCAGCTCTAAAGACAATGAGCAGTTCTTC.

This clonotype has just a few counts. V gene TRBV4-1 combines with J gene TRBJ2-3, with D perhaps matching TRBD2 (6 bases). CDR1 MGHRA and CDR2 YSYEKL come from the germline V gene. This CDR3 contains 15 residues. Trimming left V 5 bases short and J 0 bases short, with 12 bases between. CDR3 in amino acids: CASSTLATSTDTQYF. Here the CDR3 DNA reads TGCGCCAGCAGCACCCTAGCGACTAGCACAGATACGCAGTATTTT.

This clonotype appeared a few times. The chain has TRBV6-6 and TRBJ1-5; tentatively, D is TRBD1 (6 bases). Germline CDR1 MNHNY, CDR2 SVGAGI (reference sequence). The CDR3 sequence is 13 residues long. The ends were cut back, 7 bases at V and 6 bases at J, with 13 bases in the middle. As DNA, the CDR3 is TGTGCCAGCACGTCAGGGGTTGTTCAGCCCCAGCATTTT. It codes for CASTSGVVQPQHF.

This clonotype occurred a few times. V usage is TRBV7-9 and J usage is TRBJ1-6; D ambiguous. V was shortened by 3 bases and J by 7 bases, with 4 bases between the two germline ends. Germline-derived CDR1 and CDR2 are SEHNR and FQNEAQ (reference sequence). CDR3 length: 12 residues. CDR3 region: CASSFNNSPLHF. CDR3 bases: TGTGCCAGCAGCTTTAACAATTCACCCCTCCACTTT.

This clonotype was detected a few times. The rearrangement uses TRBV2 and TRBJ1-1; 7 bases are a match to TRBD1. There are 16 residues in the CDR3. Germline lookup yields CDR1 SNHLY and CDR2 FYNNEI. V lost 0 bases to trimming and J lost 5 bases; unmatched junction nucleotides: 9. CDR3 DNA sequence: TGTGCCAGCAGTGAAGCGGGAGGGGGCCCGGAAACTGAAGCTTTCTTT. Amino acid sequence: CASSEAGGGPETEAFF. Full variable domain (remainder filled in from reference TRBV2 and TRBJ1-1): EPEVTQTPSHQVTQMGQEVILRCVPISNHLYFYWYRQILGQKVEFLVSFYNNEISEKSEIFDDQFSVERPDGSNFTLKIRSTKLEDSAMYFCASSEAGGGPETEAFFGQGTRLTVV.

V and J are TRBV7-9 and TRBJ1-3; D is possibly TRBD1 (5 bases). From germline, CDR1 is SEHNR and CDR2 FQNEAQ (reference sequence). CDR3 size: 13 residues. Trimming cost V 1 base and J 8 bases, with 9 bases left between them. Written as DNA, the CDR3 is TGTGCCAGCAGCTTAGAGGGACGGGACACCATATATTTT. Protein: CASSLEGRDTIYF.

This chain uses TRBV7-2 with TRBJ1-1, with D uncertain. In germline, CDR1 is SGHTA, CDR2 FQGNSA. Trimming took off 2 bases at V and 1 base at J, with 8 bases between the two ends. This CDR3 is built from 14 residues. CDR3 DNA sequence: TGTGCCAGCAGCTTATCGGGCAGGAACACTGAAGCTTTCTTT. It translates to CASSLSGRNTEAFF.

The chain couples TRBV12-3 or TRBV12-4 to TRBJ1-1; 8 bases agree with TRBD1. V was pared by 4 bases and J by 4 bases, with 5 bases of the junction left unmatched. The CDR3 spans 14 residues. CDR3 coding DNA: TGTGCCAGCAGTTCCCAGGGGGCGGTCACTGAAGCTTTCTTT. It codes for CASSSQGAVTEAFF.

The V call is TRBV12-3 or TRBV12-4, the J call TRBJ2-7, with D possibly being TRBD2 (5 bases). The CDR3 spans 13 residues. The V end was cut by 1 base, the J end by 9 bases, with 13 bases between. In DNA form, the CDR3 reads TGTGCCAGCAGTTTAGGCCTCTTCCGGGGGCAGTACTTC. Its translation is CASSLGLFRGQYF.

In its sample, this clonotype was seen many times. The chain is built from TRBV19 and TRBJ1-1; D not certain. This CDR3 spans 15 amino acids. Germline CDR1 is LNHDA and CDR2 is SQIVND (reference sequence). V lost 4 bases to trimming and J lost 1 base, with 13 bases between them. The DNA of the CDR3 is TGTGCCAGTAGTAGCCCCCAGATGCAGAACACTGAAGCTTTCTTT. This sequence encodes CASSSPQMQNTEAFF.

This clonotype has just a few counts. The CDR3, as DNA: TGTGCCAGCAGCTTAGAGGGTGGCTATAGCAATCAGCCCCAGCATTTT. Its protein is CASSLEGGYSNQPQHF. This chain uses TRBV7-2 with TRBJ1-5; no reliable D call. This CDR3 contains 16 residues. With 1 base removed from V and 0 bases from J, the gap between germline ends came to 10 bases. CDR1 and CDR2 (germline): SGHTA, FQGNSA.

The CDR3 bases are TGTGCCAGCAGTACTAGCGGGGGGCCAATAACCGGGGAGCTGTTTTTT. The encoded protein is CASSTSGGPITGELFF. This sequence joins TRBV12-3 or TRBV12-4 and TRBJ2-2; 12 bases fit TRBD2. Trimming cost V 5 bases and J 5 bases; bases outside gene matches: 6. The CDR3 sequence is 16 residues long.

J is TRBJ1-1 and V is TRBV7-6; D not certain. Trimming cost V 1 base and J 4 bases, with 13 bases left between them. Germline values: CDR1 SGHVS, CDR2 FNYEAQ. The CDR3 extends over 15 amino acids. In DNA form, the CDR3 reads TGTGCCAGCAGCTTAGAAGGCTGGGGTGGCACTGAAGCTTTCTTT. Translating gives CASSLEGWGGTEAFF.

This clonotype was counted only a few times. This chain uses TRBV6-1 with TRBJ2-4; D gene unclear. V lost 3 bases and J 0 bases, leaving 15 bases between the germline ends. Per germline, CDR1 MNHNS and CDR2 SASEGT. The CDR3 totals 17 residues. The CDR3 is CASSDALIQRAKNIQYF. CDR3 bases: TGTGCCAGCAGTGATGCCTTAATACAACGAGCCAAAAACATTCAGTACTTC.

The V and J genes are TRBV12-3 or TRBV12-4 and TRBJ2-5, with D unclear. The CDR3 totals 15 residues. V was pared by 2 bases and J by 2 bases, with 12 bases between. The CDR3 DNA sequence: TGTGCCAGCAGTTTAAAGCTACACTTACAAGAGACCCAGTACTTC. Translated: CASSLKLHLQETQYF.

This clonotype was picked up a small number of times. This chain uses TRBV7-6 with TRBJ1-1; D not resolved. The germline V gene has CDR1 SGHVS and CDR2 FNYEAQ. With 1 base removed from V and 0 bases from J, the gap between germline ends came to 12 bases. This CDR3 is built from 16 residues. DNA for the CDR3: TGTGCCAGCAGCTTAGGCCGGGGTCCTATGAACACTGAAGCTTTCTTT. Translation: CASSLGRGPMNTEAFF.

DNA of the CDR3: TGCGCCAGCAGCCAGGGCCAGGGGGCGCGTACTGAAGCTTTCTTT. Amino acid sequence: CASSQGQGARTEAFF. The gene calls are TRBV4-1 and TRBJ1-1; 8 bases fit TRBD1. Germline V gene data show CDR1 as MGHRA and CDR2 as YSYEKL. Losses at the gene ends were 3 bases for V and 5 bases for J; bases not matched to a gene: 8. The CDR3 is made up of 15 amino acids.

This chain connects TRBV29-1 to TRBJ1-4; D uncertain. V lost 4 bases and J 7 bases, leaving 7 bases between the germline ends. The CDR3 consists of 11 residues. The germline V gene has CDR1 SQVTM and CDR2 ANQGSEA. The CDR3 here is CSVGHGEKLFF. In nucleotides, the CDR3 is TGCAGCGTTGGCCACGGTGAAAAACTGTTTTTT.

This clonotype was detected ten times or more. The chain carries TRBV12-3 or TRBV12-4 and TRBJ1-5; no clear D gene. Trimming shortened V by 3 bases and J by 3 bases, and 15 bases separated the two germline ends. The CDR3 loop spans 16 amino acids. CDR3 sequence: CASSFSVNWDNQPQHF. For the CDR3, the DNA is TGTGCCAGCAGTTTTTCCGTCAACTGGGACAATCAGCCCCAGCATTTT.

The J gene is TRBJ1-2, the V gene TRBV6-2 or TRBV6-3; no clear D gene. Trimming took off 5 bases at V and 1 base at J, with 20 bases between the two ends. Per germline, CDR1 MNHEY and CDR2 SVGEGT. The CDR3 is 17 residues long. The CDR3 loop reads CASSKDWTDDYNYGYTF. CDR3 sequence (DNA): TGTGCCAGCAGTAAAGATTGGACGGACGATTATAACTATGGCTACACCTTC.

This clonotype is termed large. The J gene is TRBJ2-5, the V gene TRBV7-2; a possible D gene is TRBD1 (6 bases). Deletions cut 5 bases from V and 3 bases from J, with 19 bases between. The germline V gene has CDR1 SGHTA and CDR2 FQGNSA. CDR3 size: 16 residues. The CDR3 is CASSPPWAPGEETQYF. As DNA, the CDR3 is TGTGCCAGCAGCCCCCCCTGGGCCCCAGGGGAAGAGACCCAGTACTTC.

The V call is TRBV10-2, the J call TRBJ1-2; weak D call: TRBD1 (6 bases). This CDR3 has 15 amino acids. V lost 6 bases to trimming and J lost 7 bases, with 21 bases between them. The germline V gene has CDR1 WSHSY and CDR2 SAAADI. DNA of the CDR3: TGCGCCAGCAGGTCTATTACCGGACAGTTTGGTGGCTACACCTTC. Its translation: CASRSITGQFGGYTF.

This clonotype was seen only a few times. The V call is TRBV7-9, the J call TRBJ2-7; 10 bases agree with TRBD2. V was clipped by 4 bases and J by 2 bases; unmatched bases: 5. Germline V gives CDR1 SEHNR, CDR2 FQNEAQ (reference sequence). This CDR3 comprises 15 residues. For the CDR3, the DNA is TGTGCCAGCAGCTCGACCGGGACTAGCGCCTACGAGCAGTACTTC. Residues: CASSSTGTSAYEQYF.